A selection of T cell receptor beta chains follows, all from one sample in a study of cytomegalovirus exposure and HLA in healthy donors. Sequencing used immunoSEQ multiplex PCR; TCRdb keeps in-frame clones, though not all of them. The sample has under 90,000 clones, more than 60% seen once; the top ten hold approximately 2.1%. Sequenced sample: PBMCs. The source is a man aged 35 to 55 in good health and CMV-seronegative. CDR3s include the opening cysteine and the closing phenylalanine or tryptophan. A D gene is named only where the DNA matches it firmly. Clone size is stated in some rows and not others, as once, few, many or a class when expanded.

d_call clone_size j_call v_call cdr3_aa cdr3_nt
NA NA TRBJ1-1 TRBV18 CASSQEVADGEAFF TGTGCCAGCTCACAAGAGGTAGCGGATGGTGAAGCTTTCTTT
TRBD1 NA TRBJ2-1 TRBV2 CASSRKPDRYNEQFF TGTGCCAGCAGCCGGAAACCGGACAGGTACAATGAGCAGTTCTTC
TRBD1 few TRBJ1-4 TRBV18 CASSPILTGSKVATNEKLFF TGTGCCAGCTCACCAATCCTGACAGGGTCCAAAGTTGCAACTAATGAAAAACTGTTTTTT
NA once TRBJ2-1 TRBV29-1 CSVGRTAGYNEQFF TGCAGCGTTGGGCGGACAGCCGGCTACAATGAGCAGTTCTTC
NA NA TRBJ1-2 TRBV29-1 CSGDNNYGYTF TGCAGCGGAGATAATAACTATGGCTACACCTTC
TRBD2 NA TRBJ2-6 TRBV15 CATSNPSGGAGANVLTF TGTGCCACCAGCAACCCTAGCGGGGGGGCCGGTGCCAACGTCCTGACTTTC
NA NA TRBJ1-1 TRBV7-2 CASSLALRGGTEAFF TGTGCCAGCAGCTTAGCTCTTAGGGGGGGCACTGAAGCTTTCTTT
NA NA TRBJ2-4 TRBV15 CATSRDGVTNIQYF TGTGCCACCAGCAGAGACGGAGTTACAAACATTCAGTACTTC
NA NA TRBJ1-1 TRBV9 CASSPPSNTEAFF TGTGCCAGCAGCCCCCCTTCGAACACTGAAGCTTTCTTT
NA few TRBJ1-3 TRBV10-1 CASSDYRNSGNTIYF TGCGCCAGCAGTGATTACAGGAACTCTGGAAACACCATATATTTT
TRBD2 NA TRBJ2-2 TRBV7-3 CASSQAGENTGELFF TGTGCCAGCAGCCAAGCGGGGGAGAACACCGGGGAGCTGTTTTTT
TRBD2 NA TRBJ2-7 TRBV29-1 CSVEVGTLGEGQYF TGCAGCGTTGAAGTTGGTACTCTTGGGGAGGGGCAGTACTTC
TRBD1 NA TRBJ2-5 TRBV9 CASSRTGEETQYF TGTGCCAGCAGTAGAACAGGGGAAGAGACCCAGTACTTC
TRBD1 few TRBJ1-1 TRBV15 CATSRGTAEAFF TGTGCCACCAGCCGTGGGACAGCAGAAGCTTTCTTT
TRBD1 NA TRBJ1-2 TRBV14 CASSQGQRYGYTF TGTGCCAGCAGCCAGGGACAGCGCTATGGCTACACCTTC
TRBD2 NA TRBJ2-7 TRBV5-4 CASSLTSGMSHEQYF TGTGCCAGCAGCCTGACTAGCGGGATGAGTCACGAGCAGTACTTC
NA NA TRBJ1-1 TRBV9 CASSSSPQPNTEAFF TGTGCCAGCAGCTCTAGCCCGCAGCCTAACACTGAAGCTTTCTTT
TRBD1 NA TRBJ1-5 TRBV10-3 CAIRTGQGQPQHF TGTGCCATCAGGACAGGGCAGGGTCAGCCCCAGCATTTT
NA NA TRBJ1-1 TRBV6-1 CASSEVFRNTEAFF TGTGCCAGCAGTGAAGTGTTCCGGAACACTGAAGCTTTCTTT
TRBD2 NA TRBJ2-5 TRBV27 CASSFLAGSGETQYF TGTGCCAGCAGTTTTCTAGCGGGGTCGGGGGAGACCCAGTACTTC
NA NA TRBJ1-5 TRBV9 CASSVQINSNQPQHF TGTGCCAGCAGCGTACAGATCAATAGCAATCAGCCCCAGCATTTT
TRBD1 NA TRBJ1-2 TRBV5-4 CASRRQGAEGYTF TGTGCCAGCAGACGACAGGGGGCAGAGGGCTACACCTTC
TRBD1 few TRBJ1-4 TRBV28 CASSLGDRDEKLFF TGTGCCAGCAGTTTAGGAGACAGGGATGAAAAACTGTTTTTT
NA few TRBJ1-1 TRBV7-9 CASSPQGWGTEAFF TGTGCCAGCAGCCCACAGGGTTGGGGAACTGAAGCTTTCTTT